This T cell receptor beta chain emerged from a study of T-cell memory formation after mild COVID-19. For the study at large: In these data, TCR clusters were largely donor specific.

cDNA libraries for TCR alpha and TCR beta, carrying sample barcodes and UMIs, came from 5'RACE with constant-segment primers. Each CDR3 protein is one row after TCRdb ran MiXCR on the 5' RACE reads. Of approximately 400,000 distinct CDR3 sequences detected, about 20% appear once; the ten largest clones hold 20% to 25%. CDR3 size: 16 residues. V shed 4 bases and J 5 bases; nucleotides not matched to a gene: 8. The germline gives CDR1 SGHRS, CDR2 YFSETQ. What was sequenced was PBMCs or a T cell subset sorted from them (not recorded which). This clonotype was obtained from a man aged 18 to 29 who had mild COVID-19 (a few samples of this study predate the infection). Cell type and time point are not known. The chain couples TRBV5-1 to TRBJ2-2, with 10 bases aligning to TRBD1. The CDR3 DNA reads as TGCGCCAGCAGCCCCGACAGGGGGCTTTGGACCGGGGAGCTGTTTTTT. Encoded protein: CASSPDRGLWTGELFF.